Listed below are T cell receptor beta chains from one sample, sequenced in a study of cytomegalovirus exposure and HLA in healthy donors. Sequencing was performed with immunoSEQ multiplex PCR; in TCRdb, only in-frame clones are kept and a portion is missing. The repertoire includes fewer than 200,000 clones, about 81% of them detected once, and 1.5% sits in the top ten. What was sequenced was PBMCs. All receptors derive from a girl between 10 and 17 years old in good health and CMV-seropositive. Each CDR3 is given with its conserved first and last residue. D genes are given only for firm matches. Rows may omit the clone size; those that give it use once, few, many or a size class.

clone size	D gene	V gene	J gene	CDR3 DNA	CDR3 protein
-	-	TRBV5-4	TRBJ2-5	TGTGCCAGCAGCTCCCAGGGTTCGGAGACCCAGTACTTC	CASSSQGSETQYF
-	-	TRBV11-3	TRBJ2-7	TGTGCCAGCAGCTTAGCAGGGGACCCCTACGAGCAGTACTTC	CASSLAGDPYEQYF
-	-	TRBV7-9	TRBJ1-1	TGTGCCAGCAGCTTACAACAGGGCGGTACTGAAGCTTTCTTT	CASSLQQGGTEAFF
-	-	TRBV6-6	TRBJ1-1	TGTGCCAGCAGTTACTCAGAACAGAGGGCCACTGAAGCTTTCTTT	CASSYSEQRATEAFF
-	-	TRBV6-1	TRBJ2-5	TGTGCCAGCAGTGAAGCTCGGCTAGCGAGCGAGGGGGAGACCCAGTACTTC	CASSEARLASEGETQYF
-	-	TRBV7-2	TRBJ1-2	TGTGCCAGCAGCTTAGAAGCCTATGGCTACACCTTC	CASSLEAYGYTF
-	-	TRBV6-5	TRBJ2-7	TGTGCTAGACCCAGGGCCTACGAGCAGTACTTC	CARPRAYEQYF
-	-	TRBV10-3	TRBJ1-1	TGTGCCATCAGTGAGTCGAGGGCCGGGAACACTGAAGCTTTCTTT	CAISESRAGNTEAFF
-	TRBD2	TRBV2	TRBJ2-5	TGTGCCAGCAGTGTTTTAGCGGGGGGTTCCCAAGAGACCCAGTACTTC	CASSVLAGGSQETQYF
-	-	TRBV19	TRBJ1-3	TGTGCCAGTACCCCGTCTGGAAACACCATATATTTT	CASTPSGNTIYF
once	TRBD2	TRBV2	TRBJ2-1	TGTGCCAGCAGGGGACTAGCGGCCTCCTACAATGAGCAGTTCTTC	CASRGLAASYNEQFF
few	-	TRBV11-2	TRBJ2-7	TGTGCCAGCAGCTATGATTCGACAAGCCCTTGGCAGTACTTC	CASSYDSTSPWQYF
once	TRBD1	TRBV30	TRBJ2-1	TGTGCCTGGGGACAGGGCGGGAATGAGCAGTTCTTC	CAWGQGGNEQFF
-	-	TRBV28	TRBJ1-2	TGTGCCAGCAGTCCCCCGAACTATGGCTACACCTTC	CASSPPNYGYTF
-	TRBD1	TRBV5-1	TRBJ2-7	TGCGCCAGCAGCTTGGCCATCGGACAGGGGGCGTGGGAGCAGTACTTC	CASSLAIGQGAWEQYF
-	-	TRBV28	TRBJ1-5	TGTGCCAGCAGTCCCGGTATTTATCAGCCCCAGCATTTT	CASSPGIYQPQHF
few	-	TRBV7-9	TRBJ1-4	TGTGCCAGCAGCTTAAGTTGGACAGATACTAATGAAAAACTGTTTTTT	CASSLSWTDTNEKLFF
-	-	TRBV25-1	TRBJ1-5	TGTGCCAGCAGTGGTGACAACCAAGCAGGTCAGCCCCAGCATTTT	CASSGDNQAGQPQHF
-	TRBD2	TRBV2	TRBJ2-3	TGTGCCAGCAGGGGACTAGCGGACAACACAGATACGCAGTATTTT	CASRGLADNTDTQYF
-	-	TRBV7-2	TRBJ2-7	TGTGCCAGCAGCTCCCAGATATTTCAGTACTTC	CASSSQIFQYF
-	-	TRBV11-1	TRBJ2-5	TGTGCCAGCAGCTTAACAAAAGAGACCCAGTACTTC	CASSLTKETQYF
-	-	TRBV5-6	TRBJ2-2	TGTGCCAGCAGCGCATCCAATTGGGAGGGGGCCGGGGAGCTGTTTTTT	CASSASNWEGAGELFF
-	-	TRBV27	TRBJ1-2	TGTGCCAGCAGTTTCCGGGGGAGTAACTATGGCTACACCTTC	CASSFRGSNYGYTF
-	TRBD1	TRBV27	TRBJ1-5	TGTGCCAGCAGTTTATCAGGGACAGTTGGTCAGCCCCAGCATTTT	CASSLSGTVGQPQHF
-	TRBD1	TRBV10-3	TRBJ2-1	TGTGCCATCAGTGGGACAGGGGGCAAATACAATGAGCAGTTCTTC	CAISGTGGKYNEQFF
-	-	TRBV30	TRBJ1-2	TGTGCCTGGAGAGGGGATGGCTACACCTTC	CAWRGDGYTF
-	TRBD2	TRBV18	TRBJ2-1	TGTGCCAGCTCACCTACCGGGTCTAGCGGGGACAATGAGCAGTTCTTC	CASSPTGSSGDNEQFF
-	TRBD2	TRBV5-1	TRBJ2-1	TGCGCCAGCAGCAGTAGCGGGGGATACAATGAGCAGTTCTTC	CASSSSGGYNEQFF
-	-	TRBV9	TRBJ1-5	TGTGCCAGCGGGCCAGGAGGCGCAGGCAATCAGCCCCAGCATTTT	CASGPGGAGNQPQHF
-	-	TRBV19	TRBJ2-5	TGTGCCAGTAGTGTCGACAGGCGTGAGACCCAGTACTTC	CASSVDRRETQYF
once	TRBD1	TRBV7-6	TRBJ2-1	TGTGCCAGCAGCCTGGGACAGGGGGCTTACAATGAGCAGTTCTTC	CASSLGQGAYNEQFF
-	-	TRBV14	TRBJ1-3	TGTGCCAGCAGCTTCGACAGCTTTTCTGGAAACACCATATATTTT	CASSFDSFSGNTIYF
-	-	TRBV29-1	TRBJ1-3	TGCAGCGTTGAGGACAGTTTCTACTCTGGAAACACCATATATTTT	CSVEDSFYSGNTIYF
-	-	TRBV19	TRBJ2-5	TGTGCCAGTAGTATAGACGGGGAAGAGACCCAGTACTTC	CASSIDGEETQYF
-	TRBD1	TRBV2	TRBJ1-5	TGTGCCAGCAGTGACAGGGGGATCGCAAGCAATCAGCCCCAGCATTTT	CASSDRGIASNQPQHF
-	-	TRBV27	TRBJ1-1	TGTGCCAGCAGACGGACAGATTTGAACACTGAAGCTTTCTTT	CASRRTDLNTEAFF
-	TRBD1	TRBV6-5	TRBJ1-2	TGTGCCAGCAGTTACTCCAGGGGGACGGGCTACACCTTC	CASSYSRGTGYTF
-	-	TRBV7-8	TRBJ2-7	TGTGCCAGCAGACGTAGAGGCAGGGATCCAACCTACGAGCAGTACTTC	CASRRRGRDPTYEQYF
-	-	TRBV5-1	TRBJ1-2	TGCGCCAGCAGCCTAGCGGGGATCTATGGCTACACCTTC	CASSLAGIYGYTF
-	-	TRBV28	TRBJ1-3	TGTGCCAGCAGCTGGGCGTCGGGAAACACCATATATTTT	CASSWASGNTIYF
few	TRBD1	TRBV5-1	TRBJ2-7	TGCGCCAGCAGCTTGGGGGGACGTGGACAGGGCTACGAGCAGTACTTC	CASSLGGRGQGYEQYF
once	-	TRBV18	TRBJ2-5	TGTGCCAGCTCGACTGAAGAGACCCAGTACTTC	CASSTEETQYF
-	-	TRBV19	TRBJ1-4	TGTGCCAGTATCTATCCCAAGCTCGGGGGGCGGGGAAAACTGTTTTTT	CASIYPKLGGRGKLFF